The 6 T cell receptor beta chains given below trace back to one sample, sequenced in a study of spatial heterogeneity in lung cancer. Using its own MiXCR run on the 5' RACE reads, TCRdb lists one record per CDR3 protein. The table includes some 10,000 distinct CDR3 sequences, about a fifth detected once. Time point specified: blood at routine non-recurrence follow-up after resection. The input for sequencing was PBMCs, taken at follow-up. These receptors all come from a male donor with early-stage non-small cell lung cancer.

This clonotype has at least ten counts. V and J are TRBV28 and TRBJ2-3, with 11 bases identical to TRBD1. Germline lookup yields CDR1 MDHEN and CDR2 SYDVKM. The junction had 6 bases not matched to a gene; V was cut back by 6 bases and J by 4 bases. CDR3 size: 15 residues. The CDR3: CASRGGGQGADTQYF. The CDR3 coding sequence is TGTGCCAGCAGGGGAGGGGGACAGGGGGCAGATACGCAGTATTTT.

This clonotype was seen ten or more times. This CDR3 is CASSQDMHQPQHF. The CDR3 nucleotides are TGTGCCAGCAGCCAAGACATGCATCAGCCCCAGCATTTT. The chain employs TRBV14 and TRBJ1-5; D ambiguous. Trimming took 0 bases from V and 5 from J, leaving 5 bases between them. CDR3 length equals 13 residues. The germline V gene encodes CDR1 SGHDN and CDR2 FVKESK.

Ten or more counts support this clonotype. The chain uses TRBV29-1 and TRBJ2-5; D uncertain. Germline V gene sequence: CDR1 SQVTM, CDR2 ANQGSEA. Deletions cut 3 bases from V and 5 bases from J, with 16 bases between. The CDR3 length is 14 residues. CDR3 sequence reads: CSVDGPKSGETQYF. CDR3 nucleotide sequence: TGCAGCGTTGACGGGCCGAAGAGTGGGGAGACCCAGTACTTC.

The gene calls are TRBV14 and TRBJ2-1; D may be TRBD2 (7 bases). CDR1 SGHDN and CDR2 FVKESK come from the germline V gene. CDR3 length: 17 amino acids. Deletions cut 0 bases from V and 4 bases from J, with 16 bases between. CDR3 nucleotide sequence: TGTGCCAGCAGCCAAGAAGGGGGGGTCCCCTATTACAATGAGCAGTTCTTC. Its protein is CASSQEGGVPYYNEQFF.

This clonotype appeared many times. The chain links TRBV10-2 to TRBJ2-7; no definite D call. V was pared by 5 bases and J by 5 bases, with 7 bases between. This CDR3 is 11 amino acids long. In germline, CDR1 is WSHSY, CDR2 SAAADI. The CDR3 DNA is TGCGCCAGCAGTTGGCAGGACGAGCAGTACTTC. It encodes CASSWQDEQYF.

Comments on this clonotype: One junction end does not reproduce the germline sequence, and a read error may be involved. This chain uses TRBV7-2 with TRBJ2-3, with D possibly TRBD1 on 6 matching bases. The CDR3 covers 16 residues. Germline CDR1 is SGHTA and CDR2 is FQGNSA. Here the CDR3 reads CASSFGTRLSTDTQFF. The CDR3 nucleotides are TGTGCCAGCAGCTTCGGGACAAGGCTTAGCACAGATACGCAGTTTTTT.